This T cell receptor beta chain was documented in a study of cytomegalovirus exposure and HLA in healthy donors. Overall study context: An analysis done earlier identified almost 120 million unique TCR beta sequences from about 180 million T cells. Study results and limitations: Researchers counted 150 to 200 TCR beta chains as cytomegalovirus-associated.

In the case of this clone: The target antigen is unknown.

In the PCR, 60 Vbeta and 13 Jbeta primers were used. The assay was immunoSEQ multiplex PCR, and TCRdb's table has in-frame clones only and misses some. The sample shows approximately 220,000 clones, roughly 70% of them seen only once. Unmatched junction bases numbered 4, after V lost 6 bases and J lost 6 bases. The length of the CDR3 is 13 residues. Per germline, CDR1 SNHLY and CDR2 FYNNEI. The sequence came from a woman aged 30 to 39 in good health and CMV-seronegative. The sample was PBMCs. This chain links TRBV2 with TRBJ2-2; 7 bases match TRBD1. The CDR3 nucleotides are TGTGCCAGCAGCGGGACAGTCCCCGGGGAGCTGTTTTTT. Its protein product is CASSGTVPGELFF.